A single T cell receptor (beta chain) is shown here with its context. Its antigen is unidentified. The data are from a study of vaccination and CD4 T cells after COVID-19. Study-wide context: For post-vaccine samples, collection took place a median around 70 days after dose two, ranging from 14 to 241.

The study sequenced cultured CD4+ T cell DNA using the Oncomine TCR Beta short-read assay. From cultured CD4+ T cells, genomic DNA was extracted. TCRdb reprocessed the PCR reads with MiXCR, giving one entry per CDR3 protein. The profile shows 9,500 to 15,000 distinct CDR3 sequences, 38% of them singletons. The treatment was: roughly ten-day PBMC culture with coronavirus spike peptide pools or control peptides (ViraFEST assay). First, ViraFEST expanded antigen-specific T cells with peptide pools, and next it sequenced the TCRs. The CDR3 totals 12 residues. Trimming took off 3 bases at V and 3 bases at J, with 9 bases between the two ends. In germline, CDR1 is DFQATT, CDR2 SNEGSKA (reference sequence).

The receptor was derived from a human donor with COVID-19. The chain recombines TRBV20-1 with TRBJ2-7; D is possibly TRBD1 (5 bases). Specimen: cultured CD4+ T cells from blood. DNA for the CDR3: TGCAGTGCTAGGACAGCCTACTACGAGCAGTACTTC. It translates to CSARTAYYEQYF.